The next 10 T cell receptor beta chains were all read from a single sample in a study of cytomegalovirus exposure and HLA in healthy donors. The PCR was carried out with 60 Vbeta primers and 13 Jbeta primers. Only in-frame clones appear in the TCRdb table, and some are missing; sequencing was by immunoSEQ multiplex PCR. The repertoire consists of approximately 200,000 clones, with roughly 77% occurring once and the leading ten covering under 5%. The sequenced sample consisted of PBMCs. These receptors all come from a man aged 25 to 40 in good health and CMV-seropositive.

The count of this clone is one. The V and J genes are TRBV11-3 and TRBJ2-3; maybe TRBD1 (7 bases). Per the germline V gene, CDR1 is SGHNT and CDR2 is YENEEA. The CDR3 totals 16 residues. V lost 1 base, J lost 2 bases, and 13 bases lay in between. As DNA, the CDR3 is TGTGCCAGCAGCTTAGTGGCAGGGGGGAACACAGATACGCAGTATTTT. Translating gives CASSLVAGGNTDTQYF.

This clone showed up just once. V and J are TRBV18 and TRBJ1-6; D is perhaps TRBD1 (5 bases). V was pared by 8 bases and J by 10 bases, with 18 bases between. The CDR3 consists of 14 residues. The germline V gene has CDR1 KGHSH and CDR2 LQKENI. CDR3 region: CASHHRGEGSPLHF. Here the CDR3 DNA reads TGTGCCAGCCATCACCGGGGGGAAGGATCACCCCTCCACTTT.

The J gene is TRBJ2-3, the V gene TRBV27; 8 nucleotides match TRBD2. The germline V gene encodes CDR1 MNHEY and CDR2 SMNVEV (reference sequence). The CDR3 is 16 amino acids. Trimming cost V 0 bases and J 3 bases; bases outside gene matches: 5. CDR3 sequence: CASSLSQRGLTDTQYF. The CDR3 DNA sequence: TGTGCCAGCAGTTTATCGCAGCGGGGGCTTACAGATACGCAGTATTTT.

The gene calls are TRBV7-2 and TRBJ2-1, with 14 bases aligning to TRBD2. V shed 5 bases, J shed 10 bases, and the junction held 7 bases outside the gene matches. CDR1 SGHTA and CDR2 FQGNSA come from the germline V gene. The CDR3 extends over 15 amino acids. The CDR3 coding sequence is TGTGCCAGCAGCACCGGACTAGCGGGAGGCACGGAGCAGTTCTTC. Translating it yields CASSTGLAGGTEQFF.

The chain's CDR3 is CASSLMDSGNWETQYF. For the CDR3, the DNA is TGTGCCAGCAGTTTAATGGATAGCGGGAATTGGGAGACCCAGTACTTC. The rearrangement links TRBV28 to TRBJ2-5, with 8 positions matching TRBD2. Germline V lookup: CDR1 MDHEN, CDR2 SYDVKM. The CDR3 covers 16 residues. J gave up 5 bases and V 2 bases, and 10 bases lay outside the gene matches.

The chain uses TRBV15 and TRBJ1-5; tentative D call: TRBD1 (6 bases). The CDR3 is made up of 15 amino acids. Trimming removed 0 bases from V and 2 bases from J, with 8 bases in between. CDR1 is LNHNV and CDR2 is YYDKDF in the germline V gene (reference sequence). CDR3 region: CATSREHRGNQPQHF. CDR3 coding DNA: TGTGCCACCAGCAGAGAACACAGGGGCAATCAGCCCCAGCATTTT.

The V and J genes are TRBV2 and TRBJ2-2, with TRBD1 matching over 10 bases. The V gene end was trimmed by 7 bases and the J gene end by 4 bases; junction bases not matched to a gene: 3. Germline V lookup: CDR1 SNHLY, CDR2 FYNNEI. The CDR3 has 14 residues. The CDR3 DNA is TGTGCCAGCACTGGGGACAGGGGCACCGGGGAGCTGTTTTTT. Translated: CASTGDRGTGELFF.

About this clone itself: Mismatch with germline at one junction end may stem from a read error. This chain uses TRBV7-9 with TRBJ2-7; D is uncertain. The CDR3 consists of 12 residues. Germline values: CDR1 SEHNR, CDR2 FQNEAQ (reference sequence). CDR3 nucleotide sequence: TGTGCCAGCAGCTTAGACTCCCACGAGCAGTACTTC. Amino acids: CASSLDSHEQYF.

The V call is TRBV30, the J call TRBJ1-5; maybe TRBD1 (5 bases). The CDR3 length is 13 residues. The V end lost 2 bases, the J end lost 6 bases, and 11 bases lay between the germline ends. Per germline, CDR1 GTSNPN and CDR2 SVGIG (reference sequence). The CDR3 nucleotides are TGTGCCTGGAGTCGGGGGGAAAGTCAGCCCCAGCATTTT. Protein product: CAWSRGESQPQHF.

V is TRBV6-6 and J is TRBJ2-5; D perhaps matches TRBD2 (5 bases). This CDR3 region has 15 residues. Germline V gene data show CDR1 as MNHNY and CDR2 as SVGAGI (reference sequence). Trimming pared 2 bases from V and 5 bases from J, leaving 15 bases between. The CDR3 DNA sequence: TGTGCCAGCAGTTACGGGCCGCGGGTAGGCGAGACCCAGTACTTC. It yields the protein CASSYGPRVGETQYF.